The clone carrying this T cell receptor beta chain appeared many times. Its antigen remains unidentified. The V gene's germline CDR1 is SGHRS and CDR2 YFSETQ. Trimming removed 0 bases from V and 5 bases from J, with 12 bases in between. The CDR3 contains 16 residues. This sample is part of a study of early T cells in non-severe SARS-CoV-2 infection. Looking at the study overall: Alpha and beta chains were unpaired, from unsorted whole-blood bulk RNA. Regarding the study as a whole: Private and CD4 specificities were missed by VDJdb matching, skewed to anti-spike CD8.

Unique molecular identifiers (one per individual cDNA molecule) were attached. One entry per CDR3 protein results from TCRdb running MiXCR on the 5' RACE reads. The repertoire consists of about 26,000 distinct CDR3 sequences, with 4.4% occurring once and the leading ten covering approximately 10%. Sequenced sample: whole blood. This receptor was obtained from an adult who was a healthcare worker with PCR-confirmed SARS-CoV-2 infection or an uninfected control (not recorded which). The chain is built from TRBV5-1 and TRBJ1-6; D call uncertain. The CDR3 DNA follows: TGCGCCAGCAGCTTGGGTGCCACTGGAGATAATTCACCCCTCCACTTT. Translated, it gives CASSLGATGDNSPLHF.